One sample yielded the 32 T cell receptor beta chains listed below, sequenced in a study of early T cells in non-severe SARS-CoV-2 infection. TCRdb ran MiXCR on the 5' RACE reads and lists one entry per CDR3 protein. The sample yields roughly 88,000 distinct CDR3 sequences, less than 15% seen once. Sequencing input: whole blood. All receptors come from an adult who was a healthcare worker with PCR-confirmed SARS-CoV-2 infection or an uninfected control (not recorded which).

At least ten counts were recorded for this clonotype. This chain connects TRBV11-2 to TRBJ2-6, with 9 bases aligning to TRBD1. The CDR3 loop spans 16 amino acids. V shed 8 bases and J 1 base; nucleotides not matched to a gene: 6. The germline CDR1 and CDR2 sequences are SGHAT and FQNNGV. The CDR3 region has the DNA TGTGCCAGCCCCAGGGACAGGGCATCTGGGGCCAACGTCCTGACTTTC. It specifies CASPRDRASGANVLTF.

This clonotype has a count of ten or more. The chain is built from TRBV7-9 and TRBJ1-6; the D is unclear. This CDR3 contains 13 residues. Trimming removed 3 bases from V and 8 bases from J, with 8 bases in between. From germline, CDR1 is SEHNR and CDR2 FQNEAQ (reference sequence). This CDR3 reads CASSFHGYSPLHF. Here the CDR3 DNA reads TGTGCCAGCAGCTTTCACGGTTATTCACCCCTCCACTTT.

V usage is TRBV3-1 and J usage is TRBJ1-2, with no clear D. The length of the CDR3 is 15 residues. Germline lookup yields CDR1 LGHDT and CDR2 YNNKEL (reference sequence). Trimming pared 4 bases from V and 2 bases from J, leaving 14 bases between. CDR3 coding DNA: TGTGCCAGCAGCCGCCGATCCGGGGAAAACTATGGCTACACCTTC. Its protein product is CASSRRSGENYGYTF.

This clonotype came up many times. The rearrangement uses TRBV3-1 and TRBJ2-7; D is unresolved. The germline V and J ends were trimmed by 7 bases and 1 base, with 17 bases remaining between them. This CDR3 spans 15 amino acids. Germline V CDR1 and CDR2: LGHDT, YNNKEL (reference sequence). Here the CDR3 DNA reads TGTGCCAGCACCACACTTGGCGGTGAGTCCTACGAGCAGTACTTC. This translates into CASTTLGGESYEQYF.

This chain joins TRBV24-1 and TRBJ1-1, with D maybe TRBD1 (5 bases). CDR3 length: 13 residues. V lost 7 bases and J lost 3, with 11 bases in between. In germline, CDR1 is KGHDR, CDR2 SFDVKD. CDR3 amino acids: CATRPWGDTEAFF. CDR3 coding DNA: TGTGCCACCAGACCGTGGGGCGACACTGAAGCTTTCTTT.

The chain joins TRBV20-1 to TRBJ2-3; D gene ambiguous. CDR3 length equals 11 residues. V was shortened by 0 bases and J by 6 bases, with 4 bases between the two germline ends. Germline V lookup: CDR1 DFQATT, CDR2 SNEGSKA (reference sequence). For the CDR3, the DNA is TGCAGTGCTAGAGATGTGGATACGCAGTATTTT. It specifies CSARDVDTQYF.

The J gene is TRBJ2-1, the V gene TRBV29-1, with D possibly being TRBD1 (6 bases). The CDR3 totals 15 residues. Germline lookup yields CDR1 SQVTM and CDR2 ANQGSEA. Trimming left V 1 base short and J 6 bases short, with 16 bases between. In DNA, the CDR3 is TGCAGCGTTGAAGGCGGACCAGGGGAACTCAATGAGCAGTTCTTC. It encodes CSVEGGPGELNEQFF.

The chain uses TRBV4-2 and TRBJ2-3; 7 bases are a match to TRBD2. The CDR3 contains 17 residues. Germline trimming cut 0 bases from V and 2 bases from J; bases unmatched to any gene: 8. Looked up from germline, CDR1 is LGHNA and CDR2 is YNFKEQ. This CDR3 is CASSQDKSGAVTDTQYF. In DNA, the CDR3 is TGTGCCAGCAGCCAAGATAAGAGCGGGGCGGTCACAGATACGCAGTATTTT.

The V gene is TRBV28, the J gene TRBJ1-1, with D unresolved. Germline values: CDR1 MDHEN, CDR2 SYDVKM. This CDR3 is 13 amino acids long. The V and J ends lost 2 bases and 3 bases respectively, with 7 bases between them. The CDR3 DNA follows: TGTGCCAGCAGTTTACTCGAATACACTGAAGCTTTCTTT. It encodes CASSLLEYTEAFF.

The chain has TRBV27 and TRBJ2-3; 10 bases are shared with TRBD2. Germline values: CDR1 MNHEY, CDR2 SMNVEV (reference sequence). This CDR3 spans 16 amino acids. Germline trimming cut 4 bases from V and 2 bases from J; bases unmatched to any gene: 6. The CDR3 nucleotides are TGTGCCAGCAGTTCACTAGCGGGGTACGCCACAGATACGCAGTATTTT. Its translation is CASSSLAGYATDTQYF.

The rearrangement uses TRBV7-9 and TRBJ2-1, with 9 bases fitting TRBD1. The CDR3 covers 16 residues. Looked up from germline, CDR1 is SEHNR and CDR2 is FQNEAQ (reference sequence). Germline trimming cut 5 bases from V and 2 bases from J; bases unmatched to any gene: 7. Here the CDR3 DNA reads TGTGCCAGCAGCCCAGCCGGGACAGGGACCTACAATGAGCAGTTCTTC. Protein sequence: CASSPAGTGTYNEQFF.

This clonotype was counted ten times or more. V is TRBV28 and J is TRBJ1-1; 9 bases agree with TRBD1. The V gene end was trimmed by 5 bases and the J gene end by 4 bases; junction bases not matched to a gene: 14. This CDR3 spans 17 amino acids. CDR1 is MDHEN, CDR2 SYDVKM, per germline. The CDR3 reads CASSPADYRGLVTEAFF. The DNA of the CDR3 is TGTGCCAGCAGTCCTGCGGACTACAGGGGGCTAGTCACTGAAGCTTTCTTT.

The sample holds many counts of this clonotype. As DNA, the CDR3 is TGTGCCAGCAGTTCCTCCGGGACAGGGGCCTATGGCTACACCTTC. Its protein product is CASSSSGTGAYGYTF. The chain recombines TRBV28 with TRBJ1-2; TRBD1 agrees at 10 bases. CDR3 size: 15 residues. The germline gives CDR1 MDHEN, CDR2 SYDVKM. V lost 4 bases to trimming and J lost 4 bases; unmatched junction nucleotides: 6.

The rearrangement uses TRBV2 and TRBJ1-1, with 8 bases lining up with TRBD1. From germline, CDR1 is SNHLY and CDR2 FYNNEI. J gave up 4 bases and V 7 bases, and 8 bases lay outside the gene matches. The CDR3 covers 14 residues. CDR3 DNA: TGTGCCAGCACCCTCGACAGGGGTCCCACTGAAGCTTTCTTT. This encodes CASTLDRGPTEAFF.

The table lists this clonotype with a few counts. The chain carries TRBV29-1 and TRBJ2-1; D not certain. This CDR3 comprises 13 residues. V lost 1 base and J 8 bases, leaving 12 bases between the germline ends. From germline, CDR1 is SQVTM and CDR2 ANQGSEA. The CDR3 DNA sequence: TGCAGCGTTGAAGGTCTGAAAGAAGATGAGCAGTTCTTC. Amino acid sequence: CSVEGLKEDEQFF.

This clonotype was observed at least ten times. V gene TRBV20-1 combines with J gene TRBJ2-2; 11 nucleotides align to TRBD2. The CDR3 contains 15 residues. V trimming: 5 bases; J trimming: 0 bases; junction bases outside the gene matches: 2. Germline CDR1 is DFQATT and CDR2 is SNEGSKA (reference sequence). Here the CDR3 reads CSALLAGANTGELFF. The CDR3 DNA follows: TGCAGTGCTTTACTAGCGGGGGCGAACACCGGGGAGCTGTTTTTT.

This clonotype appeared many times. This rearrangement joins TRBV7-2 to TRBJ2-7; 10 bases are shared with TRBD2. The germline gives CDR1 SGHTA, CDR2 FQGNSA. V lost 5 bases and J lost 0; bases outside the gene matches: 4. The CDR3 has 15 residues. DNA for the CDR3: TGTGCCAGCAGCACTAGCGGGAAGAGCTCCTACGAGCAGTACTTC. It specifies CASSTSGKSSYEQYF.

This clonotype was observed a few times. The V gene is TRBV5-4, the J gene TRBJ2-4; D is unresolved. This CDR3 is built from 13 residues. Looked up from germline, CDR1 is SGHNT and CDR2 is YYREEE (reference sequence). V was cut by 0 bases and J by 5 bases, with 6 bases left in between. The DNA for the CDR3 is TGTGCCAGCAGCTTGGGTCAGGAAAACATTCAGTACTTC. It specifies CASSLGQENIQYF.

This clonotype was counted many times. This rearrangement joins TRBV7-9 to TRBJ2-7; D unresolved. This CDR3 comprises 17 residues. Looked up from germline, CDR1 is SEHNR and CDR2 is FQNEAQ (reference sequence). V dropped 5 bases and J dropped 4 bases, with 24 bases sitting between them. CDR3 nucleotide sequence: TGTGCCAGCAGCGATACGGACCCGGTGAAAGTCTATTACGAGCAGTACTTC. This encodes CASSDTDPVKVYYEQYF.

The V and J genes are TRBV7-2 and TRBJ2-7; D not resolved. V was shortened by 1 base and J by 0 bases, with 10 bases between the two germline ends. The germline V gene has CDR1 SGHTA and CDR2 FQGNSA. The CDR3 is 15 amino acids. The CDR3 sequence is CASSLESVPSYEQYF. CDR3 DNA: TGTGCCAGCAGCTTAGAATCCGTCCCCTCCTACGAGCAGTACTTC.

This clonotype was counted a few times. The chain joins TRBV11-2 to TRBJ1-6, with 7 bases lining up with TRBD1. The CDR3 spans 14 residues. V dropped 5 bases and J dropped 7; count of bases not matched to a gene: 5. In germline, CDR1 is SGHAT, CDR2 FQNNGV. The CDR3 coding sequence is TGTGCCAGCAGCCCTTCAGGGGGGAATTCACCCCTCCACTTT. Translation gives CASSPSGGNSPLHF.

The gene calls are TRBV7-8 and TRBJ1-3; D is ambiguous. The germline CDR1 and CDR2 sequences are SGHVS and FQNEAQ. V lost 5 bases and J 3 bases, leaving 8 bases between the germline ends. This CDR3 is built from 13 residues. The CDR3 reads CASSGGFGNTIYF. DNA of the CDR3: TGTGCCAGCAGCGGAGGGTTTGGAAACACCATATATTTT.

Concerning this clonotype: The junction departs from the called germline gene at one end, perhaps through a read error. The chain carries TRBV29-1 and TRBJ2-2; 12 bases align to TRBD2. The CDR3 loop spans 18 amino acids. The V gene's germline CDR1 is SQVTM and CDR2 ANQGSEA. The CDR3 sequence: CSAELYRLAGGPGGELFF. In nucleotides, the CDR3 is TGCAGCGCTGAACTCTATCGTCTAGCGGGGGGGCCCGGCGGGGAGCTGTTTTTT.

This clonotype turned up a few times. The V and J genes are TRBV19 and TRBJ2-1; tentative D call: TRBD1 (5 bases). The CDR3 extends over 13 amino acids. Germline lookup yields CDR1 LNHDA and CDR2 SQIVND (reference sequence). The V end lost 0 bases, the J end lost 10 bases, and 10 bases lay between the germline ends. In nucleotides, the CDR3 is TGTGCCAGTAGTATAGACAGGACACCCGAGCAGTTCTTC. Translating it yields CASSIDRTPEQFF.

The V gene is TRBV20-1, the J gene TRBJ2-3, with D possibly being TRBD2 (5 bases). V was shortened by 6 bases and J by 6 bases, with 16 bases between the two germline ends. The germline CDR1 and CDR2 sequences are DFQATT and SNEGSKA (reference sequence). CDR3 length: 13 residues. CDR3 bases: TGCAGTGCAGCGGCCCCAGGAAGGGATACGCAGTATTTT. It codes for CSAAAPGRDTQYF.

This clonotype was counted many times. The chain joins TRBV7-9 to TRBJ1-2, with no clear D. CDR1 is SEHNR and CDR2 is FQNEAQ in the germline V gene (reference sequence). The CDR3 covers 12 residues. Trimming removed 1 base at V and 3 bases at J, with 3 bases between. DNA of the CDR3: TGTGCCAGCAGCTTAGATTACTATGGCTACACCTTC. This sequence encodes CASSLDYYGYTF.

This clonotype was observed a few times. The chain joins TRBV5-5 to TRBJ2-7; D perhaps matches TRBD1 (5 bases). Trimming shortened V by 1 base and J by 6 bases, and 11 bases separated the two germline ends. The CDR3 has 13 residues. CDR1 is SGHKS and CDR2 is YYEKEE in the germline V gene (reference sequence). This chain's CDR3 is CASSLSDRTEQYF. CDR3 nucleotides: TGTGCCAGCAGCTTGAGCGACAGAACCGAGCAGTACTTC.

This clonotype came up a few times. The chain recombines TRBV6-5 with TRBJ2-3, with a tentative D call TRBD2 (5 bases). From germline, CDR1 is MNHEY and CDR2 SVGAGI. This CDR3 contains 14 residues. Trimming pared 2 bases from V and 1 base from J, leaving 7 bases between. The CDR3 region is CASSYGSGTDTQYF. CDR3 nucleotide sequence: TGTGCCAGCAGTTACGGTAGCGGCACAGATACGCAGTATTTT.

V usage is TRBV9 and J usage is TRBJ2-1; 12 positions agree with TRBD2. There are 15 residues in the CDR3. Per the germline V gene, CDR1 is SGDLS and CDR2 is YYNGEE. V was pared by 3 bases and J by 7 bases, with 5 bases of the junction left unmatched. The CDR3 sequence: CASSELAGGLNEQFF. CDR3 nucleotide sequence: TGTGCCAGCAGCGAACTAGCGGGGGGCTTGAATGAGCAGTTCTTC.

Many counts were recorded for this clonotype. The chain links TRBV11-2 to TRBJ1-1, with a possible D match to TRBD1 (6 bases). CDR3 size: 15 residues. The V gene lost 3 bases and the J gene lost 1 base, with 12 bases spanning the gap. Germline CDR1 is SGHAT and CDR2 is FQNNGV. The chain's CDR3 is CASSFGRRGNTEAFF. CDR3 nucleotides: TGTGCCAGCAGCTTTGGTCGCAGGGGGAACACTGAAGCTTTCTTT. The full variable domain, in which reference TRBV11-2 and TRBJ1-1 provide the parts outside the CDR3, is EAGVAQSPRYKIIEKRQSVAFWCNPISGHATLYWYQQILGQGPKLLIQFQNNGVVDDSQLPKDRFSAERLKGVDSTLKIQPAKLEDSAVYLCASSFGRRGNTEAFFGQGTRLTVV.

This clonotype appeared many times. The V gene is TRBV11-2, the J gene TRBJ2-3, with D perhaps matching TRBD1 or TRBD2 (5 bases each). This CDR3 is 15 amino acids long. The V and J ends lost 5 bases and 6 bases respectively, with 18 bases between them. Germline assignment: CDR1 SGHAT and CDR2 FQNNGV. The CDR3 sequence: CASSPILRGLDTQYF. For the CDR3, the DNA is TGTGCCAGCAGCCCAATCTTGAGGGGTTTGGATACGCAGTATTTT.

The table lists this clonotype with a few counts. The rearrangement uses TRBV29-1 and TRBJ2-5, with D possibly TRBD1 on 5 matching bases. Germline V CDR1 and CDR2: SQVTM, ANQGSEA. The CDR3 consists of 12 residues. Trimming took off 4 bases at V and 2 bases at J, with 8 bases between the two ends. In nucleotides, the CDR3 is TGCAGCGTTGGACAGACACAAGAGACCCAGTACTTC. Amino acid sequence: CSVGQTQETQYF. Complete variable domain (other parts from reference TRBV29-1 and TRBJ2-5): SAVISQKPSRDICQRGTSLTIQCQVDSQVTMMFWYRQQPGQSLTLIATANQGSEATYESGFVIDKFPISRPNLTFSTLTVSNMSPEDSSIYLCSVGQTQETQYFGPGTRLLVL.